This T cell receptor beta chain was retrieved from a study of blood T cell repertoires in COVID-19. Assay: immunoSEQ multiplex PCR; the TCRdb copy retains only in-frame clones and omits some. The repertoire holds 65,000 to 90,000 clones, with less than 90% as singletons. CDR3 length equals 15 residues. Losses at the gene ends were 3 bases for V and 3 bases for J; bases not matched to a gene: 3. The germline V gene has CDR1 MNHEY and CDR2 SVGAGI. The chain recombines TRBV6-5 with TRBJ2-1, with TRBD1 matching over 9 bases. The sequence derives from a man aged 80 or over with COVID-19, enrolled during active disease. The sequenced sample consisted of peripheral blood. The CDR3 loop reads CASSYGQGIYNEQFF. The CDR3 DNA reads TGTGCCAGCAGTTATGGACAGGGGATCTACAATGAGCAGTTCTTC.